This T cell receptor (beta chain) was recorded in a study of blood T cell repertoires in COVID-19. As originally analysed: It was from reference gene primer amplification that nucleated cell counts were estimated. Measured with immunoSEQ multiplex PCR; TCRdb has only the in-frame clones, and not every one. From that table come the V and J calls and clone size; the DNA was used to work out D and trimming. Among under 200,000 clones listed, around 85% were seen once. Germline loops: CDR1 MNHEY, CDR2 SVGEGT. CDR3 length: 15 residues. Trimming cost V 2 bases and J 0 bases, with 8 bases left between them. The TCR sequence derives from a man between 70 and 80 years old with active or convalescent COVID-19. Input material: peripheral blood. The genes are TRBV6-2 or TRBV6-3 and TRBJ2-1; a possible D gene is TRBD2 (6 bases). DNA for the CDR3: TGTGCCAGCAGTTACGTGGGAGGCTCCTACAATGAGCAGTTCTTC. Amino acids: CASSYVGGSYNEQFF.